The next 2 T cell receptor beta chains were all read from a single sample in a study of control samples from healthy donors and cancer patients. Produced via immunoSEQ multiplex PCR; TCRdb's table is partial and in-frame only. The sample holds 100,000 or so clones, about 88% seen once. Sequencing was carried out using blood. The receptors shown here come from a woman aged 50 to 60 in good health.

V usage is TRBV12-5 and J usage is TRBJ1-5; 8 bases line up with TRBD1. The CDR3 is 18 residues long. The V and J ends lost 0 bases and 6 bases, in that order; junction bases with no gene match: 13. Germline values: CDR1 LGHNT, CDR2 FRNRAP. The CDR3 DNA sequence: TGTGCTAGTGGTTTGGTCTTCTCGACGGACAGGGAGGGTCAGCCCCAGCATTTT. This translates into CASGLVFSTDREGQPQHF. The full variable domain, in which reference TRBV12-5 and TRBJ1-5 provide the parts outside the CDR3, is DARVTQTPRHKVTEMGQEVTMRCQPILGHNTVFWYRQTMMQGLELLAYFRNRAPLDDSGMPKDRFSAEMPDATLATLKIQPSEPRDSAVYFCASGLVFSTDREGQPQHFGDGTRLSIL.

The chain recombines TRBV11-1 with TRBJ2-1; a possible D gene is TRBD1 (5 bases). Trimming removed 3 bases at V and 10 bases at J, with 7 bases between. CDR1 SGHAT and CDR2 FQDESV come from the germline V gene (reference sequence). There are 11 residues in the CDR3. The CDR3 reads CASSFRQEQFF. Written as DNA, the CDR3 is TGTGCCAGCAGCTTTCGACAGGAGCAGTTCTTC.